Each of the 18 T cell receptor beta chains below was sequenced from the same sample in a study of blood T cell repertoires in COVID-19. TCRdb's table, derived via immunoSEQ multiplex PCR, lists solely in-frame clones and lacks some. The profile shows around 280,000 clones, 70% to 90% of them singletons. The sample was peripheral blood. Receptors originate from a man in his 70s with acute or convalescent COVID-19.

The V gene is TRBV18, the J gene TRBJ2-7, with TRBD1 as a possible D gene (6 bases). V lost 6 bases, J lost 0 bases, and 18 bases lay in between. CDR1 is KGHSH and CDR2 is LQKENI in the germline V gene. The CDR3 runs 16 residues. The CDR3 is CASSNPNREPSYEQYF. In DNA, the CDR3 is TGTGCCAGCTCTAATCCCAACAGGGAACCCTCCTACGAGCAGTACTTC.

The sample holds a few counts of this clone. The chain uses TRBV12-3 or TRBV12-4 and TRBJ2-4; TRBD1 agrees at 9 bases. V gave up 4 bases and J gave up 8 bases; unmatched junction bases: 0. This CDR3 region has 12 residues. CDR3 loop: CASSWDRDIQYF. Here the CDR3 DNA reads TGTGCCAGCAGTTGGGACAGGGACATTCAGTACTTC.

V gene TRBV24-1 combines with J gene TRBJ2-3; 7 nucleotides line up with TRBD2. V lost 4 bases, J lost 4 bases, and 4 bases stayed unmatched. The CDR3 spans 14 residues. Germline V gives CDR1 KGHDR, CDR2 SFDVKD. This chain's CDR3 is CATSEAGRADTQYF. CDR3 DNA sequence: TGTGCCACCAGTGAGGCAGGGAGGGCAGATACGCAGTATTTT.

The V and J genes are TRBV6-2 or TRBV6-3 and TRBJ1-1, with 7 nucleotides matching TRBD1. Germline V lookup: CDR1 MNHEY, CDR2 SVGEGT. This CDR3 has 14 residues. V shed 5 bases, J shed 4 bases, and the junction held 7 bases outside the gene matches. As DNA, the CDR3 is TGTGCCAGCAGTCCGACAGGGTTGAGCACTGAAGCTTTCTTT. Protein: CASSPTGLSTEAFF.

The rearrangement uses TRBV9 and TRBJ2-3, with 9 bases that match TRBD2. Germline CDR1 is SGDLS and CDR2 is YYNGEE. This CDR3 comprises 18 residues. V shed 4 bases, J shed 2 bases, and the junction held 14 bases outside the gene matches. The CDR3 is CASSFSGSGGGATDTQYF. The CDR3 nucleotides are TGTGCCAGCAGCTTTAGCGGGAGTGGAGGTGGGGCCACAGATACGCAGTATTTT.

This CDR3 reads CASSHRVGETQYF. CDR3 bases: TGTGCCAGCAGCCACAGGGTTGGAGAGACCCAGTACTTC. This chain joins TRBV11-3 and TRBJ2-5, with D possibly matching TRBD1 (6 bases). The germline V and J ends were trimmed by 5 bases and 4 bases, with 11 bases remaining between them. Per germline, CDR1 SGHNT and CDR2 YENEEA. CDR3 length: 13 residues.

The V call is TRBV6-5, the J call TRBJ2-5; TRBD1 might be the D (6 bases). Trimming took off 5 bases at V and 2 bases at J, with 15 bases between the two ends. CDR1 and CDR2 from the germline V gene are MNHEY and SVGAGI. The CDR3 consists of 15 residues. CDR3 nucleotide sequence: TGTGCCAGCAGTCCGGTTAGGGGACAACAAGAGACCCAGTACTTC. Translation: CASSPVRGQQETQYF.

The rearrangement links TRBV20-1 to TRBJ2-7, with D tentatively TRBD2 (5 bases). In germline, CDR1 is DFQATT, CDR2 SNEGSKA (reference sequence). The CDR3 is 11 residues long. V dropped 3 bases and J dropped 3 bases, with 6 bases sitting between them. CDR3 amino acids: CSASGNYEQYF. The DNA for the CDR3 is TGCAGTGCTAGCGGGAACTACGAGCAGTACTTC.

This rearrangement joins TRBV19 to TRBJ1-5; D remains ambiguous. V dropped 6 bases and J dropped 1 base, with 4 bases sitting between them. The germline V gene has CDR1 LNHDA and CDR2 SQIVND (reference sequence). The CDR3 totals 12 residues. The DNA of the CDR3 is TGTGCCAGTAGGGAGAGCAATCAGCCCCAGCATTTT. It yields the protein CASRESNQPQHF. The variable domain in full, with the rest retrieved from reference TRBV19 and TRBJ1-5, is DGGITQSPKYLFRKEGQNVTLSCEQNLNHDAMYWYRQDPGQGLRLIYYSQIVNDFQKGDIAEGYSVSREKKESFPLTVTSAQKNPTAFYLCASRESNQPQHFGDGTRLSIL.

V gene TRBV20-1 combines with J gene TRBJ2-7; no firm D call. The germline CDR1 and CDR2 sequences are DFQATT and SNEGSKA (reference sequence). Trimming removed 3 bases at V and 4 bases at J, with 4 bases between. CDR3 length: 10 residues. CDR3 coding DNA: TGCAGTGCTAGTCGTTACGAGCAGTACTTC. It specifies CSASRYEQYF.

This clone came up once. The chain uses TRBV7-2 and TRBJ1-6; D gene unclear. Trimming pared 6 bases from V and 4 bases from J, leaving 16 bases between. The CDR3 loop spans 16 amino acids. The germline CDR1 and CDR2 sequences are SGHTA and FQGNSA. This chain's CDR3 is CASSPRATVYNSPLHF. The CDR3 DNA follows: TGTGCCAGCAGTCCCCGTGCAACGGTGTATAATTCACCCCTCCACTTT.

This rearrangement joins TRBV21-1 to TRBJ2-7; the table assigns TRBD2, which was not confirmed against the DNA. TRBV21-1 represents a pseudogene. This CDR3 comprises 16 residues. As DNA, the CDR3 is TGTGCCAGCAGCAAATTGAGTAGCGGGAGGGCCGAGGAGCAGTACTTC. Amino acid sequence: CASSKLSSGRAEEQYF.

This rearrangement joins TRBV2 to TRBJ2-7; 9 bases are a match to TRBD2. V shed 3 bases and J 4 bases; nucleotides not matched to a gene: 4. The germline V gene has CDR1 SNHLY and CDR2 FYNNEI. The CDR3 is 14 amino acids. The DNA for the CDR3 is TGTGCCAGCAGTGACAGCGGGGGGAAATACGAGCAGTACTTC. Its translation: CASSDSGGKYEQYF.

The chain joins TRBV7-6 to TRBJ2-3; TRBD1 aligns across 8 bases. In germline, CDR1 is SGHVS, CDR2 FNYEAQ. V was pared by 5 bases and J by 0 bases, with 10 bases of the junction left unmatched. This CDR3 has 17 residues. The CDR3 sequence: CASSDHRQGRSTDTQYF. CDR3 in DNA: TGTGCCAGCAGCGACCATAGACAGGGGCGGAGCACAGATACGCAGTATTTT.

The gene calls are TRBV7-2 and TRBJ2-3; D ambiguous. Trimming took off 5 bases at V and 1 base at J, with 25 bases between the two ends. From germline, CDR1 is SGHTA and CDR2 FQGNSA. CDR3 length: 19 amino acids. The CDR3 region has the DNA TGTGCCAGCAGCACTTCCACCCAACTTATTCATTTGCGCACAGATACGCAGTATTTT. Protein product: CASSTSTQLIHLRTDTQYF.

The chain couples TRBV28 to TRBJ1-2; TRBD1 might be the D (5 bases). CDR1 is MDHEN and CDR2 is SYDVKM in the germline V gene. The CDR3 length is 15 residues. Trimming cost V 3 bases and J 6 bases, with 17 bases left between them. CDR3 sequence reads: CASSLYRGQLNGYTF. The CDR3 DNA is TGTGCCAGCAGTTTGTATAGGGGTCAATTGAATGGCTACACCTTC.

The rearrangement links TRBV28 to TRBJ1-4, with D hard to call. This CDR3 has 16 residues. Germline V gene lookup returns CDR1 MDHEN and CDR2 SYDVKM. Trimming took off 4 bases at V and 0 bases at J, with 12 bases between the two ends. CDR3 protein: CASSSLTRATNEKLFF. The CDR3 DNA sequence: TGTGCCAGCAGTTCCCTCACTCGCGCAACTAATGAAAAACTGTTTTTT.

The rearrangement joins TRBV14 to TRBJ2-3, with D perhaps TRBD1 (5 bases). This CDR3 is built from 14 residues. Trimming left V 2 bases short and J 5 bases short, with 11 bases between. The germline V gene encodes CDR1 SGHDN and CDR2 FVKESK. The CDR3 DNA sequence: TGTGCCAGCAGCCAAAGGGGCTGGGGAGATACGCAGTATTTT. It is translated as CASSQRGWGDTQYF.